This TCR beta chain was sequenced for a study of blood T cell repertoires in COVID-19. Across the study: Acute and convalescent COVID-19 samples came from the United States, Italy and Spain. From T cells, B-cell-depleted T cells, or PBMCs came the material, which was cDNA or gDNA.

Living in about two dozen US areas, the participants were between roughly 18 and 89 years of age. As handled by the study authors: By means of reference gene primer amplification, nucleated cell counts were estimated. Sequencing used immunoSEQ multiplex PCR; TCRdb keeps in-frame clones, though not all of them. V and J calls and clone size are as listed in that table; D and trimming were resolved from the DNA. The repertoire holds 250,000 to 350,000 clones, with around 90% as singletons. The length of the CDR3 is 15 residues. V was pared by 3 bases and J by 2 bases, with 8 bases of the junction left unmatched. Germline V gene sequence: CDR1 GTSNPN, CDR2 SVGIG (reference sequence).

This rearrangement joins TRBV30 to TRBJ2-3, with TRBD1 matching over 7 bases. The sequence was obtained from a woman aged 18-30 years with acute COVID-19. What was sequenced was PBMCs or T cells enriched from blood (not recorded which). For the CDR3, the DNA is TGTGCCTGGAGGTGGACAGGCCACCCCACAGATACGCAGTATTTT. It is translated as CAWRWTGHPTDTQYF.